This T cell receptor (beta chain) was found in a study of monozygotic twins with inflammatory bowel disease. The template switching step added UMIs that contained a 6-nucleotide sample barcode. TCRdb reanalyzed the 5' RACE reads and collapses them to one entry per CDR3 protein, without DNA. This repertoire comprises 150,000 to 200,000 distinct CDR3 sequences; its ten largest clones make up roughly 3%. Germline V gives CDR1 SGHTA, CDR2 FQGNSA. This CDR3 contains 16 residues. The clonotype was recovered from a human donor with ulcerative colitis or Crohn's disease, or a healthy co-twin of an affected twin (not recorded which). This chain connects TRBV7-2 to TRBJ2-7; the D gene TCRdb calls, TRBD2, cannot be checked with no DNA. Sequenced: blood. The CDR3 protein is CASSLGTSGSGYEQYF.